This TCR beta chain appears in the sequencing data of a study of cytomegalovirus exposure and HLA in healthy donors. The PCR ran on 60 Vbeta and 13 Jbeta primers. Clones were sequenced by immunoSEQ multiplex PCR, and TCRdb holds only the in-frame ones, with some missing. The table has over 120,000 clones, about 80% seen once; the top ten hold roughly 4.5%. The CDR3 loop spans 14 amino acids. The V and J ends lost 4 bases and 4 bases respectively, with 13 bases between them. The germline gives CDR1 LGHNA, CDR2 YSLEER. V is TRBV4-3 and J is TRBJ1-2, with no clear D. The sequence derives from a man aged 40-49 years in good health and CMV-seronegative. The sample was PBMCs. The CDR3 DNA is TGCGCCAGCAGCCCGGGGTTAATCTTCTATGGCTACACCTTC. It is translated as CASSPGLIFYGYTF.